The 15 T cell receptor beta chains given below trace back to one sample, sequenced in a study of cytotoxic CD8 clonotypes in ibrutinib-treated CLL. Only in-frame clones appear in the TCRdb table, and some are missing; sequencing was by immunoSEQ multiplex PCR. The table lists about 120,000 clones, 58% of them singletons. The sequences come from PBMCs, collected after 24 months of ibrutinib treatment. The receptors were gathered from a human donor with chronic lymphocytic leukemia.

The chain is built from TRBV5-1 and TRBJ2-7, with 7 bases lining up with TRBD2. J was trimmed by 7 bases and V by 0 bases; bases with no gene match: 7. The CDR3 extends over 14 amino acids. Germline V gives CDR1 SGHRS, CDR2 YFSETQ. The CDR3, as DNA: TGCGCCAGCAGCTTGGAAGCGGGACCCCGGGAGCAGTACTTC. It is translated as CASSLEAGPREQYF. The complete variable domain, with remaining parts taken from reference TRBV5-1 and TRBJ2-7, reads KAGVTQTPRYLIKTRGQQVTLSCSPISGHRSVSWYQQTPGQGLQFLFEYFSETQRNKGNFPGRFSGRQFSNSRSEMNVSTLELGDSALYLCASSLEAGPREQYFGPGTRLTVT.

The V and J genes are TRBV11-1 and TRBJ1-2; no firm D call. Germline assignment: CDR1 SGHAT and CDR2 FQDESV (reference sequence). V lost 5 bases to trimming and J lost 4 bases, with 11 bases between them. The CDR3 is made up of 13 amino acids. As DNA, the CDR3 is TGTGCCAGCAGCAACGACGGGTTCTATGGCTACACCTTC. Its protein is CASSNDGFYGYTF.

This chain links TRBV28 with TRBJ1-5, with D tentatively TRBD1 (5 bases). Germline V gene lookup returns CDR1 MDHEN and CDR2 SYDVKM. The CDR3 contains 15 residues. Deletions cut 3 bases from V and 9 bases from J, with 18 bases between. The CDR3, as DNA: TGTGCCAGCAGTTTGAAGTGGCAGGGAAGGGCGCCCCAGCATTTT. This encodes CASSLKWQGRAPQHF.

This clone was seen a handful of times. The CDR3 sequence is CAMTSGASDTQYF. CDR3 DNA: TGTGCCATGACTAGCGGGGCATCGGATACGCAGTATTTT. This chain uses TRBV6-9 with TRBJ2-3; TRBD2 matches 11 bases. Germline values: CDR1 MNHGY, CDR2 SVAAGI. V lost 10 bases, J lost 6 bases, and 6 bases stayed unmatched. This CDR3 is 13 amino acids long.

This rearrangement joins TRBV9 to TRBJ2-3; 9 bases match TRBD2. The germline CDR1 and CDR2 sequences are SGDLS and YYNGEE. The J segment lost 2 bases and the V segment lost 4 bases, leaving 8 bases of the junction unmatched. This CDR3 has 16 residues. The CDR3 reads CASSPLTSGHTDTQYF. The CDR3, as DNA: TGTGCCAGCAGCCCCTTGACTAGCGGCCACACAGATACGCAGTATTTT. Drawing the rest from reference TRBV9 and TRBJ2-3, the complete variable domain is DSGVTQTPKHLITATGQRVTLRCSPRSGDLSVYWYQQSLDQGLQFLIQYYNGEERAKGNILERFSAQQFPDLHSELNLSSLELGDSALYFCASSPLTSGHTDTQYFGPGTRLTVL.

This rearrangement joins TRBV6-4 to TRBJ2-2, with 14 bases aligning to TRBD2. Unmatched junction bases numbered 3, after V lost 7 bases and J lost 5 bases. This CDR3 has 15 amino acids. CDR1 and CDR2 from the germline V gene are MRHNA and SNTAGT. The CDR3 is CASMGLAGVTGELFF. The CDR3 DNA sequence: TGTGCCAGCATGGGACTAGCGGGGGTTACCGGGGAGCTGTTTTTT.

The chain uses TRBV5-1 and TRBJ1-6; 9 bases are shared with TRBD1. The CDR3 length is 14 residues. Germline V gene lookup returns CDR1 SGHRS and CDR2 YFSETQ. The ends lost 5 bases at V and 6 bases at J; junction bases unmatched: 3. The CDR3 here is CASRPGQGNSPLHF. CDR3 DNA: TGCGCCAGCAGGCCGGGACAGGGTAATTCACCCCTCCACTTT.

There are a few counts of this clone. The chain links TRBV15 to TRBJ1-2; D gene uncertain. Germline V gene lookup returns CDR1 LNHNV and CDR2 YYDKDF (reference sequence). The germline V and J ends were trimmed by 0 bases and 6 bases, with 11 bases remaining between them. The length of the CDR3 is 14 residues. The CDR3 coding sequence is TGTGCCACCAGCAGAGATGCCGGGATGGATGGCTACACCTTC. It encodes CATSRDAGMDGYTF. Looking up the rest from reference TRBV15 and TRBJ1-2 gives the full variable domain: DAMVIQNPRYQVTQFGKPVTLSCSQTLNHNVMYWYQQKSSQAPKLLFHYYDKDFNNEADTPDNFQSRRPNTSFCFLDIRSPGLGDTAMYLCATSRDAGMDGYTFGSGTRLTVV.

This chain connects TRBV15 to TRBJ2-5, with D tentatively TRBD2 (5 bases). The CDR3 extends over 14 amino acids. Germline values: CDR1 LNHNV, CDR2 YYDKDF (reference sequence). Trimming pared 2 bases from V and 2 bases from J, leaving 9 bases between. The CDR3 DNA follows: TGTGCCACCAGCAGATTGGGCGGGCAAGAGACCCAGTACTTC. It codes for CATSRLGGQETQYF.

There are a few counts of this clone. The chain is built from TRBV30 and TRBJ1-5; no clear D. The ends were cut back, 3 bases at V and 1 base at J, with 7 bases in the middle. The CDR3 extends over 13 amino acids. CDR1 is GTSNPN, CDR2 SVGIG, per germline (reference sequence). The CDR3 loop reads CAWSEDSNQPQHF. The CDR3 region has the DNA TGTGCCTGGAGCGAGGACAGCAATCAGCCCCAGCATTTT.

This sequence joins TRBV6-6 and TRBJ2-5; unclear D gene. Germline lookup yields CDR1 MNHNY and CDR2 SVGAGI (reference sequence). This CDR3 comprises 12 residues. V dropped 4 bases and J dropped 5 bases, with 8 bases sitting between them. The CDR3 protein is CASSSQTETQYF. CDR3 sequence (DNA): TGTGCCAGCAGTTCCCAGACGGAGACCCAGTACTTC.

This chain links TRBV10-2 with TRBJ1-6; D might be TRBD1 (6 bases). V gave up 3 bases and J gave up 6 bases, with 12 bases separating them. The CDR3 contains 15 residues. Per germline, CDR1 WSHSY and CDR2 SAAADI. CDR3 DNA: TGCGCCAGCAGTGAAATGATGGGGGCTAATTCACCCCTCCACTTT. It translates to CASSEMMGANSPLHF.

The chain recombines TRBV7-3 with TRBJ2-2; D gene uncertain. V lost 6 bases, J lost 4 bases, and 12 bases lay in between. The germline CDR1 and CDR2 sequences are SGHTA and FQGTGA. CDR3 size: 14 residues. The CDR3 DNA is TGTGCCAGCAGGGTTGCCCTATCCACCGGGGAGCTGTTTTTT. Translating gives CASRVALSTGELFF.

The V gene is TRBV11-3, the J gene TRBJ2-1; 9 nucleotides match TRBD1. Trimming cost V 5 bases and J 14 bases; bases outside gene matches: 7. The CDR3 is 12 amino acids. Germline V lookup: CDR1 SGHNT, CDR2 YENEEA. CDR3 in DNA: TGTGCCAGCAGCGTCGACAGGGGGTCGGAGTTCTTC. Its translation: CASSVDRGSEFF.

The chain uses TRBV7-8 and TRBJ1-2; D gene uncertain. Trimming left V 1 base short and J 1 base short, with 4 bases between. The CDR3 totals 13 residues. The germline V gene has CDR1 SGHVS and CDR2 FQNEAQ. CDR3: CASSLEVNYGYTF. CDR3 DNA: TGTGCCAGCAGCTTAGAGGTTAACTATGGCTACACCTTC.